This T cell receptor beta chain was sequenced for a study of T cell responses to AZD1222 COVID-19 vaccine. Study-wide findings and caveats: Spike was spanned by vaccine-associated CD4 TCRs, with dominance at 160-218 and 743-854.

This CDR3 has 14 residues. CDR1 is SGHDN, CDR2 FVKESK, per germline. V was shortened by 3 bases and J by 4 bases, with 12 bases between the two germline ends. The assay was immunoSEQ multiplex PCR, and TCRdb's table has in-frame clones only and misses some. The sample includes about 140,000 clones, 90% of them seen just once. As to this clone: Antigen specificity is unknown.

The source was peripheral blood, collected on day 0 of AZD1222 vaccination. The TCR comes from an adult in good health. This sequence joins TRBV14 and TRBJ1-2; D uncertain. DNA of the CDR3: TGTGCCAGCAGCCATCCCCGGGGAACCTATGGCTACACCTTC. It encodes CASSHPRGTYGYTF.